Only a few counts were recorded for the clone carrying this T cell receptor (beta chain). The antigen remains undetermined. Sampling consisted of one heparinised blood draw per donor, averaging approximately 120 mL. V dropped 6 bases and J dropped 6 bases, with 10 bases sitting between them. Germline values: CDR1 SGHVS, CDR2 FQNEAQ. CDR3 length equals 12 residues. This specimen comes from a study of beta chain features in type 1 diabetes. Findings and caveats of the study: Moderately but significantly shorter TCRB CDR3s were found in Type 1 diabetes patients in all four CD4+ subsets. A potential PCR bias toward shorter templates would be equal in patient and control samples.

Expressed TCRB transcripts were sequenced after all isolated RNA was converted to cDNA. Sequenced naive, central memory and regulatory T cell samples produced an average of around 3.8 million reads. The repertoire was sequenced with immunoSEQ multiplex PCR; TCRdb's copy has only in-frame clones and lacks some. This table holds about 320,000 clones, 14% found once. The chain is built from TRBV7-8 and TRBJ2-3, with no clear D. Specimen: central memory CD4+ T cells from blood. The TCR comes from a man in his thirties or forties in good health. The CDR3: CASSLVGDTQYF. The CDR3 coding sequence is TGTGCCAGCAGTCTGGTGGGCGATACGCAGTATTTT.